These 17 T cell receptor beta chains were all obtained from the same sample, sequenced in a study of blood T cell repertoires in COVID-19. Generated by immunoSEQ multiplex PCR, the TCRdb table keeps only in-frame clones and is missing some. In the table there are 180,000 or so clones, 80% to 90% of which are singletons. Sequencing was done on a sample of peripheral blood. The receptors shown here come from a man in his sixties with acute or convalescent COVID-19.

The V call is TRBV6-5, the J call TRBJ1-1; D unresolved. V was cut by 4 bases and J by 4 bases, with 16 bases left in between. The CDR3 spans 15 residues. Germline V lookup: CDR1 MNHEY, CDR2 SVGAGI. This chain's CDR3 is CASSSIHSGGTEAFF. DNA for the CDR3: TGTGCCAGCAGTTCGATCCATTCAGGAGGCACTGAAGCTTTCTTT.

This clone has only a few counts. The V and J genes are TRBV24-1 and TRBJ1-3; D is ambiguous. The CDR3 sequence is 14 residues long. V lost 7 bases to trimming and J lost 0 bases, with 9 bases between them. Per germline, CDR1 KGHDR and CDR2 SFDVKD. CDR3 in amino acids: CATSRNYSGNTIYF. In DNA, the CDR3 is TGTGCCACCAGCCGCAACTACTCTGGAAACACCATATATTTT.

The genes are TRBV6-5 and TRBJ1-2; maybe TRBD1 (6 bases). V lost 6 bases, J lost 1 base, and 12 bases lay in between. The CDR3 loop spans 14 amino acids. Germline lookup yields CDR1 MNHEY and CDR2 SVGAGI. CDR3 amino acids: CASRGTGINYGYTF. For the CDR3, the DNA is TGTGCCAGCAGGGGCACAGGGATTAACTATGGCTACACCTTC.

CDR3 region: CSVVLRSAGANEQFF. CDR3 nucleotides: TGCAGCGTTGTGCTTCGGTCCGCGGGGGCCAATGAGCAGTTCTTC. The rearrangement joins TRBV29-1 to TRBJ2-1; D might be TRBD2 (7 bases). Germline CDR1 SQVTM, CDR2 ANQGSEA. This CDR3 comprises 15 residues. Trimming pared 4 bases from V and 6 bases from J, leaving 19 bases between.

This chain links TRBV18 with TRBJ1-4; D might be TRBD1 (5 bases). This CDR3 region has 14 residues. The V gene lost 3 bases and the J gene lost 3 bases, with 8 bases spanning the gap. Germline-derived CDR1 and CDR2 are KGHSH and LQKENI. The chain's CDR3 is CASSPSGSNEKLFF. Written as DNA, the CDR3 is TGTGCCAGCTCACCGTCAGGGTCTAATGAAAAACTGTTTTTT.

The chain's CDR3 is CASKRTDRDYGYTF. The CDR3 nucleotides read TGTGCCAGCAAGCGGACAGACAGGGACTATGGCTACACCTTC. This sequence joins TRBV28 and TRBJ1-2; TRBD1 matches at 7 bases. The CDR3 length is 14 residues. The germline V gene has CDR1 MDHEN and CDR2 SYDVKM. Trimming took 7 bases from V and 3 from J; bases not matched to a gene: 8.

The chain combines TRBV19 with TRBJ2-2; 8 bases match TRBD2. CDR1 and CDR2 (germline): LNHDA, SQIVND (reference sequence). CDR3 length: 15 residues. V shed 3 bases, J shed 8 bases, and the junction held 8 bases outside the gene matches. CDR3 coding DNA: TGTGCCAGTAGTATTTCGGCGGGAGGCCTAGGGGAGCTGTTTTTT. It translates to CASSISAGGLGELFF.

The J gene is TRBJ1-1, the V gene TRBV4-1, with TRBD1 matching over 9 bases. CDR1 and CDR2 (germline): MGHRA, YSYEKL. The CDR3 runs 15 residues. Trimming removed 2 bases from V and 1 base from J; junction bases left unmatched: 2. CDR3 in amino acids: CASSQRGQGNTEAFF. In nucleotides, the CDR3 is TGCGCCAGCAGCCAAAGGGGACAGGGGAACACTGAAGCTTTCTTT.

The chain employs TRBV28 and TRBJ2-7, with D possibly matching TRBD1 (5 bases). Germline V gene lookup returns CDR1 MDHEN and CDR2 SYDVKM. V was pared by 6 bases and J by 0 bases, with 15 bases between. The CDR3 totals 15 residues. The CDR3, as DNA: TGTGCCAGCAGCTGGACATCTCCGAGCTCCTACGAGCAGTACTTC. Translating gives CASSWTSPSSYEQYF.

CDR3 protein: CASSQDRAGGGETQYF. As DNA, the CDR3 is TGCGCCAGCAGCCAAGATCGGGCGGGAGGTGGAGAGACCCAGTACTTC. V gene TRBV4-1 combines with J gene TRBJ2-5, with TRBD2 identical over 8 bases. V was pared by 0 bases and J by 4 bases, with 7 bases of the junction left unmatched. From germline, CDR1 is MGHRA and CDR2 YSYEKL. CDR3 length: 16 amino acids.

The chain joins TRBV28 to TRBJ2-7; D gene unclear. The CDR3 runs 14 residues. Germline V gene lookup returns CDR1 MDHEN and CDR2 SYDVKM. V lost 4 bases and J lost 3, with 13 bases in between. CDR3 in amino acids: CASSSRRSFYEQYF. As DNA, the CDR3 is TGTGCCAGCAGTTCACGCAGGTCCTTCTACGAGCAGTACTTC.

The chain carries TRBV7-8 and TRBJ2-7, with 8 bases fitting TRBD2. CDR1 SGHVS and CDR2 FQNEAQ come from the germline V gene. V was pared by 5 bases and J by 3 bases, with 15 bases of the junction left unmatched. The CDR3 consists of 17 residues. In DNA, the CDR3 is TGTGCCAGCAGCGCCCAGGGGCGAGGTAGCGGGATCTACGAGCAGTACTTC. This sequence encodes CASSAQGRGSGIYEQYF.

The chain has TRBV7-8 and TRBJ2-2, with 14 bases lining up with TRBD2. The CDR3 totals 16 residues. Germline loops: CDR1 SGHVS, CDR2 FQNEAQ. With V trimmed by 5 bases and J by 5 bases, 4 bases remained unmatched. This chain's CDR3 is CASSLRLAGGTGELFF. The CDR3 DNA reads TGTGCCAGCAGCCTGAGACTAGCGGGAGGGACCGGGGAGCTGTTTTTT.

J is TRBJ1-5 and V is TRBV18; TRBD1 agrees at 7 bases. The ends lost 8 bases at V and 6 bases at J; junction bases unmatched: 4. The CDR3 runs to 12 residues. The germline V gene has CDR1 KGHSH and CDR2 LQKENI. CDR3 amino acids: CASGQGGQPQHF. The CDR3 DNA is TGTGCCAGCGGCCAGGGGGGTCAGCCCCAGCATTTT.

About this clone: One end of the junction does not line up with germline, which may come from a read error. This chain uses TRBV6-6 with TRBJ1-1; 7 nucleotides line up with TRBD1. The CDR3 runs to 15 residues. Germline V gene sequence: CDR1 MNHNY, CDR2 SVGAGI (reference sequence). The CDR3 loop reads CASSYSRGLKTEAFF. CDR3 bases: TGTGCCAGCAGTTACTCCAGGGGGTTGAAGACTGAAGCTTTCTTT.

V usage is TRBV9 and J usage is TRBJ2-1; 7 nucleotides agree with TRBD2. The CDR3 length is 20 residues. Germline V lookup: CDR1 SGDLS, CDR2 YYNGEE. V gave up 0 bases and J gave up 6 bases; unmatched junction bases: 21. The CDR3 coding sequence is TGTGCCAGCAGCGTAGACTCGGCTAGCGGTAGCCCTTGGGGGGGCAATGAGCAGTTCTTC. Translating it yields CASSVDSASGSPWGGNEQFF.

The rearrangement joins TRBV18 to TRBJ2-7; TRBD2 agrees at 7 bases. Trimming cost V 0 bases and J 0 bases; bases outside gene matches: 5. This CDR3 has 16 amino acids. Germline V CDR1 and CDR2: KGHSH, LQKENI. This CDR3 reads CASSPPSGTRSYEQYF. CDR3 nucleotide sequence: TGTGCCAGCTCACCACCGAGCGGGACGCGCTCCTACGAGCAGTACTTC. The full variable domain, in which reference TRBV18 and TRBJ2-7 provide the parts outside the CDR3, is NAGVMQNPRHLVRRRGQEARLRCSPMKGHSHVYWYRQLPEEGLKFMVYLQKENIIDESGMPKERFSAEFPKEGPSILRIQQVVRGDSAAYFCASSPPSGTRSYEQYFGPGTRLTVT.